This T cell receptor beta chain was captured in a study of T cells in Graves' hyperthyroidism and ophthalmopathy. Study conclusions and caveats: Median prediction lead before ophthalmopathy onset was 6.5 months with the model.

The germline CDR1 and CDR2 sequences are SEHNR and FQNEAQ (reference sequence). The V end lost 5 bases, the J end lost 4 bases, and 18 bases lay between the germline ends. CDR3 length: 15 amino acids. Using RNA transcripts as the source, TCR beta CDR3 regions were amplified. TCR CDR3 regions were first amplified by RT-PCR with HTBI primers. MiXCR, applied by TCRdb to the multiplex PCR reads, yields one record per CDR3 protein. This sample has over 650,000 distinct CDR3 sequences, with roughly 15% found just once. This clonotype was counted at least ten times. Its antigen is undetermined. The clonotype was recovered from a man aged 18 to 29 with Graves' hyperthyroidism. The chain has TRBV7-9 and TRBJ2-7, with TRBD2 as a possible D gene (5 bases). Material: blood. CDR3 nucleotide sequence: TGTGCCAGCAGCCCCCCCCTCTCGGGATTTTACGAGCAGTACTTC. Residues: CASSPPLSGFYEQYF.